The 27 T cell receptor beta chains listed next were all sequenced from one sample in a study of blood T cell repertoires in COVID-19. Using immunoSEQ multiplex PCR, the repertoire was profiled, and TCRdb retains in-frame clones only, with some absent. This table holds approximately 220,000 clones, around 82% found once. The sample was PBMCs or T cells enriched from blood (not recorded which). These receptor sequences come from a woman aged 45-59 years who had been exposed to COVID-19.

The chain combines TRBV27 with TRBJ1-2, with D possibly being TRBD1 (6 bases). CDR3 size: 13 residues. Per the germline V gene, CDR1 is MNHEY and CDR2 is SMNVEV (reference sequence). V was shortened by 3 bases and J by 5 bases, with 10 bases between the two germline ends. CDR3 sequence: CASSLDSRYGYTF. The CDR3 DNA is TGTGCCAGCAGTTTGGACAGTAGGTATGGCTACACCTTC.

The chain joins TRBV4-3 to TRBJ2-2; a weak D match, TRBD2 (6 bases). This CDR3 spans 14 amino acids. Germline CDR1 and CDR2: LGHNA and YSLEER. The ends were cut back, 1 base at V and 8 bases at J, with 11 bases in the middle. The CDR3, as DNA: TGCGCCAGCAGCCAAGTGGAGGGTTATGGGGAGCTGTTTTTT. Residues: CASSQVEGYGELFF.

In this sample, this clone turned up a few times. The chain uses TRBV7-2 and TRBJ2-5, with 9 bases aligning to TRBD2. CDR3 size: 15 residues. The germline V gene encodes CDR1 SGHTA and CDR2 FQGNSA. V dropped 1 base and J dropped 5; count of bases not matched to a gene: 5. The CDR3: CASSLVAGVGETQYF. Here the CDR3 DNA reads TGTGCCAGCAGCTTAGTAGCGGGGGTGGGGGAGACCCAGTACTTC. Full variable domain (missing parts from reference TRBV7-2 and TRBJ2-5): GAGVSQSPSNKVTEKGKDVELRCDPISGHTALYWYRQSLGQGLEFLIYFQGNSAPDKSGLPSDRFSAERTGGSVSTLTIQRTQQEDSAVYLCASSLVAGVGETQYFGPGTRLLVL.

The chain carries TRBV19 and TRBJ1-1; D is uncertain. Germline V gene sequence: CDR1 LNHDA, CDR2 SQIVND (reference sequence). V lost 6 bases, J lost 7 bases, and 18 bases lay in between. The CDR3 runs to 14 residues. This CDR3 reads CASRPHSQRGEAFF. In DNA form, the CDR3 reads TGTGCCAGTAGGCCTCATAGCCAGAGAGGTGAAGCTTTCTTT.

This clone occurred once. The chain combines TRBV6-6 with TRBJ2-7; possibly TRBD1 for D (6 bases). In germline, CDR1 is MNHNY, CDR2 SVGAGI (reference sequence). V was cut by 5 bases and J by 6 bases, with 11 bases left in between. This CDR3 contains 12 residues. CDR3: CASSVQGPEQYF. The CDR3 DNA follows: TGTGCCAGCAGTGTACAGGGCCCCGAGCAGTACTTC.

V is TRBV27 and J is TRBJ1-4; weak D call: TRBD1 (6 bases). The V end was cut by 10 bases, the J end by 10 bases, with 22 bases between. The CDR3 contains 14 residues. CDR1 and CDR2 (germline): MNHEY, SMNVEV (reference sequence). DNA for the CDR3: TGTGCCACCGCCCCCGGGGGGCCGAGGGGAAAACTGTTTTTT. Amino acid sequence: CATAPGGPRGKLFF.

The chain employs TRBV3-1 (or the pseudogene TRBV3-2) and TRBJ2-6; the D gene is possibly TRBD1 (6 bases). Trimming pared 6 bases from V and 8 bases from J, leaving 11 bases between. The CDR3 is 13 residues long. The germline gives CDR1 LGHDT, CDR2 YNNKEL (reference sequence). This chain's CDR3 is CASRPRGTNVLTF. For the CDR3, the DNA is TGTGCCAGCAGACCTAGGGGGACCAACGTCCTGACTTTC.

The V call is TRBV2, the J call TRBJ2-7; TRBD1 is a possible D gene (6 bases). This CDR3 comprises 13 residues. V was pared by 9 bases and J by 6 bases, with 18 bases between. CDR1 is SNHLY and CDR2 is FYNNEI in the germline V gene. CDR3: CASLTGQRSEQYF. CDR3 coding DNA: TGTGCCAGTTTGACAGGTCAGCGCTCCGAGCAGTACTTC.

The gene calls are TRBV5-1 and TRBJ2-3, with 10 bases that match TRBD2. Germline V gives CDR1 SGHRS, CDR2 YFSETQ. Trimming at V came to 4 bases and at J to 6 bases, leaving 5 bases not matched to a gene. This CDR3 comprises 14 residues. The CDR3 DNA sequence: TGCGCCAGCAGCGCGGGACTAGCGTCCGATACGCAGTATTTT. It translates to CASSAGLASDTQYF.

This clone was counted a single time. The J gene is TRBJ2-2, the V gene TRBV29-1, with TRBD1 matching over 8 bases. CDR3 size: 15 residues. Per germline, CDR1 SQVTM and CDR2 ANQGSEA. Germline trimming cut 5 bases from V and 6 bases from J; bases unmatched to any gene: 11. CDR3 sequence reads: CSVRDGTGLSGELFF. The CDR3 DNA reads TGCAGCGTTAGGGACGGGACAGGACTCTCCGGGGAGCTGTTTTTT.

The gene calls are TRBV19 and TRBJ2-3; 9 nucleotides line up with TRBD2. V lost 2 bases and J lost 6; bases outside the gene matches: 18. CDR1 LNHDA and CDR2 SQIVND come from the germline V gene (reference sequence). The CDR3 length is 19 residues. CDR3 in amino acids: CASSILYSGGPAYGDTQYF. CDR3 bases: TGTGCCAGTAGTATATTATACAGCGGGGGGCCTGCATACGGGGATACGCAGTATTTT.

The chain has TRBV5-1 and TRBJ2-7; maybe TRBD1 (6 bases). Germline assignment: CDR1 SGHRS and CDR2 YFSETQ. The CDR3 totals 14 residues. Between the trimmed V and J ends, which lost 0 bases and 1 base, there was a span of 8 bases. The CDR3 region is CASSLDRDSYEQYF. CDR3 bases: TGCGCCAGCAGCTTGGACAGGGATTCCTACGAGCAGTACTTC.

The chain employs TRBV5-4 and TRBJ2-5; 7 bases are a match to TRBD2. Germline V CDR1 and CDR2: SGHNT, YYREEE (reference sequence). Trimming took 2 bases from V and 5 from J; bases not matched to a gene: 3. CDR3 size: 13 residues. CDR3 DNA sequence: TGTGCCAGCAGCTTAGGACTAGATGAGACCCAGTACTTC. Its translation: CASSLGLDETQYF.

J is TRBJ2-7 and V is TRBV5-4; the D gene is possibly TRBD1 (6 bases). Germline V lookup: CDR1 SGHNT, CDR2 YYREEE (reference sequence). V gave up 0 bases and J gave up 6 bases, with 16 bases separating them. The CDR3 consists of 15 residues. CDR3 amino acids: CASSLGPQGYGEQYF. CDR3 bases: TGTGCCAGCAGCTTGGGGCCTCAGGGGTACGGCGAGCAGTACTTC.

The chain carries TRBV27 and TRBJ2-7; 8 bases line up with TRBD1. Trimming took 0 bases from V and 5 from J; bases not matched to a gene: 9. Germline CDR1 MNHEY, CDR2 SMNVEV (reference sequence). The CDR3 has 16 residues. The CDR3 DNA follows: TGTGCCAGCAGTTTATCGTTAAGGACAGGGATACACGAGCAGTACTTC. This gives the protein CASSLSLRTGIHEQYF.

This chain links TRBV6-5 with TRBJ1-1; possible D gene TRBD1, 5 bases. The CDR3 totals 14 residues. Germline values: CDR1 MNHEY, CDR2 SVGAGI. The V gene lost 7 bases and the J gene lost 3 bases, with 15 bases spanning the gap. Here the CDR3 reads CASTDPGADTEAFF. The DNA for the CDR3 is TGTGCCAGCACCGACCCTGGGGCGGACACTGAAGCTTTCTTT.

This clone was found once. The CDR3 here is CASSTGGEMGRETQYF. In DNA form, the CDR3 reads TGCGCCAGCTCCACAGGGGGCGAGATGGGAAGAGAGACCCAGTACTTC. The chain joins TRBV4-1 to TRBJ2-5, with TRBD1 identical over 9 bases. This CDR3 region has 16 residues. The J segment lost 4 bases and the V segment lost 8 bases, leaving 14 bases of the junction unmatched. The germline V gene encodes CDR1 MGHRA and CDR2 YSYEKL.

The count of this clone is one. Written as DNA, the CDR3 is TGTGCCAGCAGCTTAGGGCAGTTCGCTGAAGCTTTCTTT. Protein: CASSLGQFAEAFF. This chain links TRBV7-2 with TRBJ1-1; D is unclear. V shed 1 base and J shed 6 bases, with 9 bases lying between them. The CDR3 is made up of 13 amino acids. In germline, CDR1 is SGHTA, CDR2 FQGNSA.

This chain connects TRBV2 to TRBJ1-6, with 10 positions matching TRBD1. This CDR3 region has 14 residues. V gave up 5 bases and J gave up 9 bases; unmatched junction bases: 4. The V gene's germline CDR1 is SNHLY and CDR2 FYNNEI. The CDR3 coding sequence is TGTGCCAGCAGTACGGGACAGGGGATTTCACCCCTCCACTTT. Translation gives CASSTGQGISPLHF.

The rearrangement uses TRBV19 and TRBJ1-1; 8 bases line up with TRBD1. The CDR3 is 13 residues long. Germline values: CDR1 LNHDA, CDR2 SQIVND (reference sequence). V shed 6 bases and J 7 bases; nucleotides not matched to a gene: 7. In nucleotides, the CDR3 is TGTGCCAGTAGCGGGCAGGGGGCTATTGAAGCTTTCTTT. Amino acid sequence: CASSGQGAIEAFF. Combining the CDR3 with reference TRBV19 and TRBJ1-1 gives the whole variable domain DGGITQSPKYLFRKEGQNVTLSCEQNLNHDAMYWYRQDPGQGLRLIYYSQIVNDFQKGDIAEGYSVSREKKESFPLTVTSAQKNPTAFYLCASSGQGAIEAFFGQGTRLTVV.

The CDR3 protein is CASSSGGSLRTEAFF. DNA for the CDR3: TGCGCCAGCAGCTCCGGAGGGTCATTGAGAACTGAAGCTTTCTTT. This chain connects TRBV5-1 to TRBJ1-1; D not certain. CDR1 and CDR2 (germline): SGHRS, YFSETQ. The V and J ends lost 3 bases and 5 bases respectively, with 17 bases between them. The CDR3 has 15 amino acids.

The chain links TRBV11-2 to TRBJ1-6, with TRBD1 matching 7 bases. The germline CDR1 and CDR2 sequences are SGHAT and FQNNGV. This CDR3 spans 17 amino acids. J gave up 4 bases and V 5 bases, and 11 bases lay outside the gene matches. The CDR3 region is CASSPYPTQGYNSPLHF. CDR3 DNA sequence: TGTGCCAGCAGCCCCTACCCTACACAGGGGTATAATTCACCCCTCCACTTT.

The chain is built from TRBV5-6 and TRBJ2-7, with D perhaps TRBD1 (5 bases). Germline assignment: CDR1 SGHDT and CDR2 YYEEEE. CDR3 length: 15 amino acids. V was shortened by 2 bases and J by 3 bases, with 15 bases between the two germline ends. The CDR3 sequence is CASSLEGAGIYEQYF. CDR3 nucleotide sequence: TGTGCCAGCAGCTTAGAAGGGGCCGGAATCTACGAGCAGTACTTC.

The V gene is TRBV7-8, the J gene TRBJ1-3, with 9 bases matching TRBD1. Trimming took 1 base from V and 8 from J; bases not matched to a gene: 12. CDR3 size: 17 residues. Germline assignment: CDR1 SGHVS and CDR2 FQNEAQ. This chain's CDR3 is CASSLELGTGTRDTIYF. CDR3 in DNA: TGTGCCAGCAGCTTAGAGTTAGGGACAGGGACTAGGGACACCATATATTTT.

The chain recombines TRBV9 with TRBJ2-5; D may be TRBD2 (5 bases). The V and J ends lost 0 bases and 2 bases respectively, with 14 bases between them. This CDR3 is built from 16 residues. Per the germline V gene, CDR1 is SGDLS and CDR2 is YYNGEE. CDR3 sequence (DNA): TGTGCCAGCAGCGTAGGCCCCGGGATGAAACAAGAGACCCAGTACTTC. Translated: CASSVGPGMKQETQYF.

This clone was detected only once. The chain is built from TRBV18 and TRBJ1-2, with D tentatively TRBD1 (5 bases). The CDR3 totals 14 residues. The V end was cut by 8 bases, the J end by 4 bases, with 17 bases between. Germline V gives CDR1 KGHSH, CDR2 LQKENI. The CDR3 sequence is CASIPDTLGYGYTF. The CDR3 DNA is TGTGCCAGCATACCGGACACCCTCGGCTATGGCTACACCTTC. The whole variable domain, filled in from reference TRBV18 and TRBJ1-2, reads NAGVMQNPRHLVRRRGQEARLRCSPMKGHSHVYWYRQLPEEGLKFMVYLQKENIIDESGMPKERFSAEFPKEGPSILRIQQVVRGDSAAYFCASIPDTLGYGYTFGSGTRLTVV.

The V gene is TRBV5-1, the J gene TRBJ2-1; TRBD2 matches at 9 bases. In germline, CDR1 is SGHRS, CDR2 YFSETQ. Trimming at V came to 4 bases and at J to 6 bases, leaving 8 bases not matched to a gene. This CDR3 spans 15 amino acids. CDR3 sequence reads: CASSPRAGGGNEQFF. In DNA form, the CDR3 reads TGCGCCAGCAGCCCCCGAGCGGGGGGAGGCAATGAGCAGTTCTTC.